This T cell receptor (beta chain) was obtained from a study of identical twins. Of note for this clonotype: Its antigen is unknown.

A template switching step contributed a universal primer site, while unique molecular identifiers were present in the cDNA. TCRdb used MiXCR to reprocess the 5' RACE reads, holding one entry per CDR3 protein. The repertoire holds 1.5 million or so distinct CDR3 sequences, with less than 35% as singletons. Findings and caveats of the study: Cord blood's abundant beta clonotypes had fewer insertions, unlike memory repertoires. Zero-insertion results could be subject to partial confounding by invariant MAIT and iNKT cells.

V lost 8 bases to trimming and J lost 5 bases, with 16 bases between them. The CDR3 has 13 residues. Germline V CDR1 and CDR2: SGHRS, YFSETQ. The chain couples TRBV5-1 to TRBJ2-5; D is unresolved. This receptor was identified in a newborn girl in good health. The source material was cord blood. The CDR3 is CASRPTAGETQYF. CDR3 in DNA: TGCGCCAGTAGACCAACGGCTGGCGAGACCCAGTACTTC.